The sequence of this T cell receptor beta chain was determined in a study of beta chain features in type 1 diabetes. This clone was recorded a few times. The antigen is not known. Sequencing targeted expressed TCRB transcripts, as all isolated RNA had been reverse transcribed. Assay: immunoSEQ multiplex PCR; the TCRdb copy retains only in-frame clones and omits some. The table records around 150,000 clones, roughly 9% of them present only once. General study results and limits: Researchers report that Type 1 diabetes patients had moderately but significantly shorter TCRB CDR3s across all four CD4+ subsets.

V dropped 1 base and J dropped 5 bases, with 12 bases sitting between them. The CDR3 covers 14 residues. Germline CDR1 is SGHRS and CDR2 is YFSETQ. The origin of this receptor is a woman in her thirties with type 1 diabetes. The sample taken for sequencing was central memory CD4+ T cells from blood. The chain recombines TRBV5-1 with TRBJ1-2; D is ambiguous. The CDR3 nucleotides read TGCGCCAGCAGCTTGTCGTCGGGTCCATATGGCTACACCTTC. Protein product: CASSLSSGPYGYTF.